The clone carrying this TCR beta chain has more than one count but fewer than ten. Its antigen is unknown. These data belong to a study of CD8 T cells in ankylosing spondylitis. Overall study results and limits: In peripheral blood, disease-linked CD8+ clones occurred at relatively low frequencies. Disease-linked clones were reportedly significantly enriched in matched ankylosing spondylitis synovial fluid. Characteristic, it appeared, of ankylosing spondylitis blood was a TCR beta motif of several highly homologous variants.

Preparation of TCR beta libraries was done by quantitative 5'-RACE with molecular barcodes. TCRdb passed the 5' RACE reads through MiXCR, listing each CDR3 protein once. The sample contains under 950,000 distinct CDR3 sequences, under 20% of which appear only once. CDR3 length: 13 residues. V was clipped by 2 bases and J by 6 bases, with 13 bases between them. Per germline, CDR1 DFQATT and CDR2 SNEGSKA (reference sequence). This chain joins TRBV20-1 and TRBJ1-2; D might be TRBD1 (6 bases). The material sequenced was blood, either unsorted or a sorted T cell fraction (not recorded which). The sequence was obtained from a male donor with ankylosing spondylitis. CDR3 in amino acids: CSARPPQGHGYTF. The CDR3 DNA reads TGCAGTGCTAGACCACCGCAGGGGCATGGCTACACCTTC.